The T cell receptor beta chain described here comes from a study of cytomegalovirus exposure and HLA in healthy donors. The wider study: Prior work identified some 120 million unique TCR beta sequences in 150 million to 200 million T cells. Study-wide points: When a later analysis compared HLA-associated TCR beta chains with equally common others, the HLA-associated chains turned out to be more clonally expanded and to have lower generation probabilities. Later findings reportedly placed an Asian-associated ancestry cluster below the roughly 690-donor mean for N-insertions. TCR beta sequences reportedly predicted most subjects' HLA-A and HLA-B alleles accurately.

Turning to this clone: Antigen specificity is unknown.

Vbeta (60) and Jbeta (13) primers were used in the PCR. TCRdb keeps only in-frame clones here, not all; method: immunoSEQ multiplex PCR. Among approximately 50,000 clones listed, roughly 80% were seen once. The V and J ends lost 7 bases and 11 bases respectively, with 17 bases between them. The V gene's germline CDR1 is LNHDA and CDR2 SQIVND (reference sequence). The CDR3 spans 12 residues. This TCR came from a man aged 30 to 45 in good health and CMV-seropositive. The specimen was PBMCs. The chain combines TRBV19 with TRBJ1-1; D unclear. CDR3 protein: CASTPAGEGAFF. The CDR3 DNA reads TGTGCCAGTACCCCGGCGGGTGAAGGGGCTTTCTTT. The variable domain in full, completed from reference TRBV19 and TRBJ1-1, reads DGGITQSPKYLFRKEGQNVTLSCEQNLNHDAMYWYRQDPGQGLRLIYYSQIVNDFQKGDIAEGYSVSREKKESFPLTVTSAQKNPTAFYLCASTPAGEGAFFGQGTRLTVV.